This T cell receptor (beta chain) was identified during a study of blood T cell repertoires in COVID-19. Study summary: Sites across the United States, Italy and Spain contributed samples from acute and convalescent COVID-19.

CDR1 LGHDT and CDR2 YNNKEL come from the germline V gene (reference sequence). There are 12 residues in the CDR3. V was clipped by 0 bases and J by 8 bases, with 7 bases between them. The study recruited people aged about 18 to 89 years across around 23 US areas. Researchers sorted participants into cohorts using their self-reported clinical history. Per the original methods: Estimated nucleated cell counts came from reference gene primer amplification. Data came from immunoSEQ multiplex PCR; TCRdb stores just in-frame clones and leaves some out. Clone size and V and J calls were adopted from that table, with D and trimming inferred from the DNA. The sample shows a few hundred thousand clones, more than 85% of them seen only once.

This chain joins TRBV3-1 (or the pseudogene TRBV3-2) and TRBJ1-2; D may be TRBD1 (6 bases). This receptor was obtained from a woman aged 25 to 39 who had recovered from COVID-19. The sample taken for sequencing was PBMCs or T cells enriched from blood (not recorded which). The CDR3 DNA sequence: TGTGCCAGCAGCCAAGACAGGGGCGGCTACACCTTC. Protein sequence: CASSQDRGGYTF.